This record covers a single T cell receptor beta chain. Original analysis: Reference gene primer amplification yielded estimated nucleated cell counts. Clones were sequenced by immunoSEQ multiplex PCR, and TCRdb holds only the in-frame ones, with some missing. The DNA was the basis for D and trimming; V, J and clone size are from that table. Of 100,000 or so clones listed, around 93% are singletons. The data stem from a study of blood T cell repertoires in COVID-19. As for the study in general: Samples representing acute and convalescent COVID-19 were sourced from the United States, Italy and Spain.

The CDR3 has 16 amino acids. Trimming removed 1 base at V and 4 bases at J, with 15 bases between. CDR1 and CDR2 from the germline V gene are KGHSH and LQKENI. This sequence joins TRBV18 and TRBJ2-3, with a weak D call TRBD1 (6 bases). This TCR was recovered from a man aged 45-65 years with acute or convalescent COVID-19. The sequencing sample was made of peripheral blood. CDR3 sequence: CASSPRQADRADTQYF. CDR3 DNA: TGTGCCAGCTCACCACGACAGGCCGATCGGGCAGATACGCAGTATTTT.